This is a list of T cell receptor beta chains from one sample in a study of T-cell reconstitution after alpha-beta-depleted transplantation in children. TCRdb itself ran the PCR reads through MiXCR, one entry per CDR3 protein. This table holds hundreds of thousands of distinct CDR3 sequences, over 9% found once. The sequencing used PBMCs, collected before TCRalphabeta/CD19-depleted stem cell transplant. The receptor set was obtained from a boy in the first two years of life with acute myeloid leukemia, due to receive a stem cell transplant. CDR3s include the opening cysteine and the closing phenylalanine or tryptophan. The order of the fields is clone size, V gene, D gene, J gene, CDR3 DNA, CDR3 protein. The D gene is left open where the match is weak. Clone size appears in some rows only: once, few, many, or a class for an expanded clone.

few	TRBV6-1	TRBD1	TRBJ1-2	TGTGCCAGCTATACACAGGGGGCTGGCTATGGCTACACCTTC	CASYTQGAGYGYTF
many	TRBV5-1	TRBD1	TRBJ2-5	TGTGCCAGCAGTTCCGGACAGGGGCAAGAGACCCAGTACTTC	CASSSGQGQETQYF
many	TRBV28	-	TRBJ2-5	TGTGCCAGCAGTACCGGGGTGGGTCGGAAGACCCAGTACTTC	CASSTGVGRKTQYF
many	TRBV12-3/TRBV12-4	-	TRBJ2-1	TGTGCCAGTATCCATGAGCAGTTCTTC	CASIHEQFF
many	TRBV7-2	-	TRBJ1-5	TGTGCCAGCAGCTTAACCGGGACCTACAATCAGCCCCAGCATTTT	CASSLTGTYNQPQHF
many	TRBV29-1	-	TRBJ1-2	TGCAGCGTTGGGAGGTCGACCGGGACGGACTATGGCTACACCTTC	CSVGRSTGTDYGYTF
few	TRBV20-1	TRBD1	TRBJ2-7	TGCAGTGCCATTCCGGGACAGGGACCCCCCTACGAGCAGTACTTC	CSAIPGQGPPYEQYF
many	TRBV27	-	TRBJ2-7	TGTGCCAGCAGTTTTGGCTTCGATGGTTTCGAGCAGTACTTC	CASSFGFDGFEQYF
few	TRBV5-5	TRBD2	TRBJ2-5	TGTGCCAGCAGCTTGTCCCTAGCGGGGGCCCCGGGGGAGACCCAGTACTTC	CASSLSLAGAPGETQYF
few	TRBV19	TRBD1	TRBJ2-7	TGTGCCAGTAGTACTGGGACAGGGGGGAACGAGCAGTACTTC	CASSTGTGGNEQYF
few	TRBV9	TRBD2	TRBJ2-7	TGTGCCAGCAGCGGTAGCGGGAGGGCCGGCGAGCAGTACTTC	CASSGSGRAGEQYF
many	TRBV5-1	-	TRBJ1-5	TGCGCCAGCAGCTTGATAGGGGGGGTCTCTCAGCCCCAGCATTTT	CASSLIGGVSQPQHF
-	TRBV5-6	-	TRBJ1-2	TGTGCCAGGGGCCCCGCGAACCATGGCTACACCTTC	CARGPANHGYTF
-	TRBV29-1	-	TRBJ1-2	TGCAGCGTTGAAGACAGGGGCGCTAACTATGGCTACACCTTC	CSVEDRGANYGYTF
many	TRBV4-2	-	TRBJ2-3	TGTGCCAGCAGCCAAGTAATAGCGGTGAGCACAGATACGCAGTATTTT	CASSQVIAVSTDTQYF
many	TRBV4-2	-	TRBJ2-7	TGTGCCAGCAGCCTCTCGGGACCGAGGAGCTCCTACGAGCAGTACTTC	CASSLSGPRSSYEQYF
many	TRBV4-2	-	TRBJ2-7	TGTGCCAGCAGCCAAGGGGGCGGGGGCCTCTACGAGCAGTACTTC	CASSQGGGGLYEQYF
-	TRBV9	TRBD1	TRBJ1-6	TGTGCCAGCAGCGTGAGATCGGGGACAGGCTATAATTCACCCCTCCACTTT	CASSVRSGTGYNSPLHF
many	TRBV3-1	-	TRBJ2-7	TGTGCCAGCAGCCAAATGTACTCCTACGAGCAGTACTTC	CASSQMYSYEQYF
many	TRBV5-6	TRBD1	TRBJ1-3	TGTGCCAGCAGCTTGAGGACAGGGACGAGCTCTGGAAACACCATATATTTT	CASSLRTGTSSGNTIYF
many	TRBV7-2	-	TRBJ2-5	TGTGCCAGCAGCTTAGCCCGACACCAAGAGACCCAGTACTTC	CASSLARHQETQYF
-	TRBV19	TRBD1	TRBJ2-2	TGTGCCAGTAGTATCCGACAGGGGACCGGGGAGCTGTTTTTT	CASSIRQGTGELFF
many	TRBV5-5	TRBD1	TRBJ2-7	TGTGCCAGCAGCGGGACAGGGAAAGCCTACGAGCAGTACTTC	CASSGTGKAYEQYF
many	TRBV10-3	TRBD1	TRBJ2-7	TGTGCCATCCGGCCAGGGGGCGCACACGAGCAGTACTTC	CAIRPGGAHEQYF
many	TRBV5-4	-	TRBJ2-3	TGTGCCAGCAGCTCGTCCGAGGCACCACGGCAGTATTTT	CASSSSEAPRQYF
many	TRBV28	-	TRBJ1-4	TGTGCCAGCAGTCCCTGGGGGGGGGAAAAACTGTTTTTT	CASSPWGGEKLFF
many	TRBV4-2	-	TRBJ1-2	TGTGCCAGCAGCCCCCCGTCAGGGAGCTACACCTTC	CASSPPSGSYTF
few	TRBV7-9	-	TRBJ1-1	TGTGCCAGCAGCCGTGATAGCAGGGATGAAGCTTTCTTT	CASSRDSRDEAFF
-	TRBV25-1	-	TRBJ2-6	TGTGCCAGCAGTGCTTATTCGATTATCGATTCTGGGGCCAACGTCCTGACTTTC	CASSAYSIIDSGANVLTF
many	TRBV5-1	TRBD1	TRBJ1-2	TGCGCCAGCAGCCCGGGGACAGTCCCTAACTATGGCTACACCTTC	CASSPGTVPNYGYTF
-	TRBV4-1	-	TRBJ2-3	TGCGCCAGCAGCCAAGAGAGCTCCGGGGTTACAGATACGCAGTATTTT	CASSQESSGVTDTQYF
-	TRBV11-2	-	TRBJ2-7	TGTGCCAGCAGCTTGAACGGAATCTCCTACGAGCAGTACTTC	CASSLNGISYEQYF
few	TRBV7-2	TRBD1	TRBJ2-7	TGTGCCAGCAGCATCCGGGACAGGACCTACGAGCAGTACTTC	CASSIRDRTYEQYF
many	TRBV20-1	TRBD1	TRBJ1-2	TGCAGTGCTAGACGACAGGGGGCGAATGGCTACACCTTC	CSARRQGANGYTF
few	TRBV6-1	-	TRBJ2-7	TGTGCCAGCAGTGAAGTCGGGTATGCCGTTCCCTACGAGCAGTACTTC	CASSEVGYAVPYEQYF
many	TRBV7-9	-	TRBJ2-1	TGTGCCAGCGGTAACGGGGGTCCTAATGAGCAGTTCTTC	CASGNGGPNEQFF
many	TRBV2	-	TRBJ2-1	TGTGCCAGCAGGTTGGACACAGGTTACAATGAGCAGTTCTTC	CASRLDTGYNEQFF
many	TRBV28	-	TRBJ2-2	TGTGCCAGCAGTTTATGGGTTCCCGGGGAGCTGTTTTTT	CASSLWVPGELFF
many	TRBV7-2	TRBD1	TRBJ1-6	TGTGCCAGCAGACGGGGGGGACAGGGTAGTTCACCCCTCCACTTT	CASRRGGQGSSPLHF
many	TRBV10-3	-	TRBJ1-2	TGTGCCATCAGGGCACTGAGGGGAAACTATGGCTACACCTTC	CAIRALRGNYGYTF
many	TRBV28	-	TRBJ1-5	TGTGCCAGCAGTTCCCCGTTTTCCAGACAGATCCCCAATCAGCCCCAGCATTTT	CASSSPFSRQIPNQPQHF
-	TRBV18	-	TRBJ2-7	TGTGCCAGCTCACCAAGCAATTGGGGGGAGCAGTACTTC	CASSPSNWGEQYF
-	TRBV7-3	-	TRBJ2-1	TGTGCCAGCAGCCAAGGACTAGGGGGCTACAATGAGCAGTTCTTC	CASSQGLGGYNEQFF
-	TRBV12-3/TRBV12-4	TRBD1	TRBJ1-4	TGTGCCAGCAGTTTCCTCTCCGGGACAGGGTCCACTAATGAAAAACTGTTTTTT	CASSFLSGTGSTNEKLFF
many	TRBV10-3	-	TRBJ2-7	TGTGCCATCAGTGAGATAGGGTACGAGCAGTACTTC	CAISEIGYEQYF
many	TRBV30	-	TRBJ1-2	TGTGCCTGGAGTGTAAGGACGGCCCCCGTATATGGCTACACCTTC	CAWSVRTAPVYGYTF
many	TRBV27	-	TRBJ2-7	TGTGCCAGCAGTGAGATGGGTTTGGGAAACGAGCAGTACTTC	CASSEMGLGNEQYF
many	TRBV12-3/TRBV12-4	-	TRBJ2-5	TGTGCCAGCAGTTACTATGCAGAGACCCAGTACTTC	CASSYYAETQYF
few	TRBV19	-	TRBJ1-5	TGTGCCAGTAGTATAATGACCGGGGGCCGCAATCAGCCCCAGCATTTT	CASSIMTGGRNQPQHF
-	TRBV2	-	TRBJ2-1	TGTGCCAGCAGTGCGACAGGGGAGGGCTCCTACAATGAGCAGTTCTTC	CASSATGEGSYNEQFF
-	TRBV5-1	-	TRBJ1-6	TGCGCCAGCAGCTTGGACAGGTTGAGGAATTCACCCCTCCACTTT	CASSLDRLRNSPLHF
many	TRBV4-2	-	TRBJ2-1	TGTGCCAGCAGCCGCCCAAACGACTACAATGAGCAGTTCTTC	CASSRPNDYNEQFF
-	TRBV7-6	TRBD1	TRBJ2-4	TGTGCCAGCAGCTTAGCCCCGCGGGACAGGGTCTTGGGGTTAGCCAAAAACATTCAGTACTTC	CASSLAPRDRVLGLAKNIQYF
many	TRBV28	-	TRBJ2-2	TGTGCCAGCAGTACCTCCACCAGGTTAACCGGGGAGCTGTTTTTT	CASSTSTRLTGELFF
few	TRBV29-1	-	TRBJ2-2	TGCAGCGTTGCTTGGGGGGCGAGCCCGAACACCGGGGAGCTGTTTTTT	CSVAWGASPNTGELFF
-	TRBV19	-	TRBJ1-1	TGTGCCAGTAGTATTTCTTTGAACACTGAAGCTTTCTTT	CASSISLNTEAFF
many	TRBV5-8	-	TRBJ2-5	TGTGCCAGCTGGGGTATCTCCCAAGAGACCCAGTACTTC	CASWGISQETQYF